Described below is a single T cell receptor (beta chain) sequence and its context. Deep-level assay runs were performed. Some clones are missing from TCRdb's copy, which holds only in-frame ones; the method was immunoSEQ multiplex PCR. The sample carries some 1,900,000 clones, about 95% recorded once. This entry comes from a study of shared clonotypes between healthy human individuals. The CDR3 runs to 15 residues. V gave up 1 base and J gave up 1 base, with 10 bases separating them. The germline V gene has CDR1 MNHNS and CDR2 SASEGT. Naive CD8 cells were CD45RO-negative, positively selected for CCR7, excluding terminally differentiated effector memory CD45RA+ cells.

This clonotype was sampled from a man aged 18 to 35 in good health. The sample comprised naive CD8+ T cells sorted from blood. The chain is built from TRBV6-1 and TRBJ2-5; D may match TRBD1 or TRBD2 (5 bases each). Here the CDR3 DNA reads TGTGCCAGCAGTGAAGATATGGGGACCCAAGAGACCCAGTACTTC. Protein product: CASSEDMGTQETQYF.